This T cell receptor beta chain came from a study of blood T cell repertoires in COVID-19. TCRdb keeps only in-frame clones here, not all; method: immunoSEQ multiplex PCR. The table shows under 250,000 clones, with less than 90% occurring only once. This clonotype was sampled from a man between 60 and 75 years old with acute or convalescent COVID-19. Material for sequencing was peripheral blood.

The CDR3, as DNA: TGTGCCAGCAGCCGCACCGGGGGGGGGAAACTGTTTTTT. Amino acid sequence: CASSRTGGGKLFF. This chain connects TRBV11-1 to TRBJ1-4, with D tentatively TRBD1 (5 bases). The germline gives CDR1 SGHAT, CDR2 FQDESV (reference sequence). The CDR3 loop spans 13 amino acids. Trimming stripped 5 bases from V and 11 bases from J, with 15 bases between.